These 20 T cell receptor beta chains came from one sample sequenced in a study of regulatory T cells in long-lasting Graves disease. Assembly of TCR beta libraries relied on iRepertoire HTBI primers together with Arm-PCR of CDR3 regions. TCRdb redid the calling of the multiplex PCR reads with MiXCR, one entry per CDR3 protein. Here the sample spans approximately 470,000 distinct CDR3 sequences, 20% to 25% being singletons. Time point indicated: persistent/refractory GD, antithyroid drugs over 5 years with positive TRAb. PBMC RNA was the source of the TCR library. Sequenced material: peripheral blood mononuclear cells (PBMCs), taken when the disease was refractory, from a patient treated with antithyroid drugs. These receptors originate from a female donor with Graves disease.

The chain couples TRBV20-1 to TRBJ2-7; D call uncertain. The CDR3 extends over 15 amino acids. The germline V and J ends were trimmed by 0 bases and 2 bases, with 14 bases remaining between them. Germline lookup yields CDR1 DFQATT and CDR2 SNEGSKA (reference sequence). DNA for the CDR3: TGCAGTGCTAGAGATGGCGCTGGTTCGGCCTACGAGCAGTACTTC. Residues: CSARDGAGSAYEQYF.

CDR3 amino acids: CASSTGPSRAFF. The CDR3 nucleotides are TGTGCCAGCAGCACAGGGCCCTCTCGGGCTTTCTTT. The chain employs TRBV11-3 and TRBJ1-1; weak D call: TRBD1 (6 bases). The CDR3 runs to 12 residues. V lost 5 bases and J lost 11, with 15 bases in between. Germline V gene lookup returns CDR1 SGHNT and CDR2 YENEEA. Drawing the rest from reference TRBV11-3 and TRBJ1-1, the complete variable domain is EAGVVQSPRYKIIEKKQPVAFWCNPISGHNTLYWYLQNLGQGPELLIRYENEEAVDDSQLPKDRFSAERLKGVDSTLKIQPAELGDSAVYLCASSTGPSRAFFGQGTRLTVV.

The CDR3 loop reads CATSRADRATNEKLFF. CDR3 nucleotides: TGTGCCACCAGCAGAGCTGACCGTGCAACTAATGAAAAACTGTTTTTT. The J gene is TRBJ1-4, the V gene TRBV15, with D unclear. Germline loops: CDR1 LNHNV, CDR2 YYDKDF (reference sequence). Trimming removed 1 base from V and 0 bases from J, with 9 bases in between. The CDR3 sequence is 16 residues long.

This clonotype was counted a few times. The J gene is TRBJ2-7, the V gene TRBV6-5; 9 bases align to TRBD2. The CDR3 is 17 amino acids. The germline CDR1 and CDR2 sequences are MNHEY and SVGAGI. The ends lost 2 bases at V and 3 bases at J; junction bases unmatched: 11. The chain's CDR3 is CASSYLQVLAGNYEQYF. Written as DNA, the CDR3 is TGTGCCAGCAGTTACCTTCAGGTGCTAGCGGGAAACTACGAGCAGTACTTC.

This clonotype was detected ten times or more. The gene calls are TRBV12-3 or TRBV12-4 and TRBJ2-2; D remains ambiguous. This CDR3 has 15 amino acids. Between the trimmed V and J ends, which lost 3 bases and 3 bases, there was a span of 11 bases. The CDR3 protein is CASSFLASYTGELFF. CDR3 bases: TGTGCCAGCAGTTTCCTCGCCTCATACACCGGGGAGCTGTTTTTT.

There are many counts of this clonotype. This chain links TRBV28 with TRBJ1-2; D is unclear. The CDR3 consists of 14 residues. V dropped 7 bases and J dropped 1 base, with 13 bases sitting between them. The germline V gene has CDR1 MDHEN and CDR2 SYDVKM. The CDR3 loop reads CASKLTGFNYGYTF. DNA for the CDR3: TGTGCCAGCAAACTCACGGGGTTTAACTATGGCTACACCTTC.

The chain uses TRBV20-1 and TRBJ1-1, with D hard to call. The germline V gene has CDR1 DFQATT and CDR2 SNEGSKA (reference sequence). The germline V and J ends were trimmed by 3 bases and 1 base, with 9 bases remaining between them. The CDR3 length is 13 residues. The chain's CDR3 is CSARVRRNTEAFF. In DNA, the CDR3 is TGCAGTGCTAGGGTCCGGCGGAACACTGAAGCTTTCTTT.

This clonotype was observed once. The rearrangement links TRBV14 to TRBJ2-7; 13 nucleotides align to TRBD2. There are 15 residues in the CDR3. After removal of 4 bases from V and 7 bases from J, the junction contained 7 bases not matched to a gene. Germline V gives CDR1 SGHDN, CDR2 FVKESK. The CDR3 sequence is CASSPTSGRVHEQYF. The CDR3 DNA follows: TGTGCCAGCAGCCCCACTAGCGGGAGGGTTCATGAGCAGTACTTC.

V gene TRBV20-1 combines with J gene TRBJ2-7, with a possible D match to TRBD1 (6 bases). From germline, CDR1 is DFQATT and CDR2 SNEGSKA (reference sequence). This CDR3 has 17 amino acids. Trimming cost V 3 bases and J 4 bases, with 25 bases left between them. The CDR3 protein is CSASPNGRRTELYEQYF. The CDR3, as DNA: TGCAGTGCTAGTCCGAATGGTCGCCGGACAGAGCTATACGAGCAGTACTTC.

This clonotype was found many times. The chain is built from TRBV25-1 and TRBJ1-2; D is uncertain. The germline V gene encodes CDR1 MGHDK and CDR2 SYGVNS. The V gene lost 1 base and the J gene lost 2 bases, with 11 bases spanning the gap. This CDR3 is built from 15 residues. CDR3 nucleotide sequence: TGTGCCAGCAGTGAATTCTCCCAGCCAAACTATGGCTACACCTTC. Its translation: CASSEFSQPNYGYTF.

This clonotype showed up just a few times. The chain links TRBV10-3 to TRBJ1-2, with D unresolved. Trimming cost V 2 bases and J 1 base, with 2 bases left between them. The CDR3 contains 12 residues. Germline loops: CDR1 ENHRY, CDR2 SYGVKD. The CDR3 sequence is CAISEGNYGYTF. As DNA, the CDR3 is TGTGCCATCAGTGAGGGTAACTATGGCTACACCTTC.

This clonotype appeared many times. The chain recombines TRBV2 with TRBJ2-5, with D unclear. CDR1 and CDR2 (germline): SNHLY, FYNNEI. V was clipped by 6 bases and J by 0 bases, with 17 bases between them. The CDR3 covers 16 residues. CDR3: CASSLTPQNNQETQYF. CDR3 DNA: TGTGCCAGCAGCCTTACTCCCCAGAATAACCAAGAGACCCAGTACTTC.

This clonotype was seen repeatedly, ten times or more. The genes are TRBV28 and TRBJ2-5, with 7 bases matching TRBD1. Trimming at V came to 5 bases and at J to 5 bases, leaving 5 bases not matched to a gene. Germline loops: CDR1 MDHEN, CDR2 SYDVKM. The CDR3 extends over 13 amino acids. The CDR3 sequence: CASSPTGDETQYF. The CDR3 nucleotides are TGTGCCAGCAGTCCAACAGGGGACGAGACCCAGTACTTC.

This clonotype has only a few counts. The rearrangement joins TRBV20-1 to TRBJ2-7, with 10 bases fitting TRBD1. There are 14 residues in the CDR3. Germline-derived CDR1 and CDR2 are DFQATT and SNEGSKA (reference sequence). Losses at the gene ends were 3 bases for V and 3 bases for J; bases not matched to a gene: 5. The CDR3 region is CSASGTGEDYEQYF. The CDR3 bases are TGCAGTGCTAGTGGGACAGGGGAGGACTACGAGCAGTACTTC.

The chain is built from TRBV27 and TRBJ2-7; 15 bases agree with TRBD2. Trimming removed 5 bases from V and 5 bases from J; junction bases left unmatched: 16. Per the germline V gene, CDR1 is MNHEY and CDR2 is SMNVEV (reference sequence). This CDR3 is 19 amino acids long. CDR3 sequence reads: CASSPGGLAGGGGSDEQYF. In DNA form, the CDR3 reads TGTGCCAGCAGTCCCGGGGGACTAGCGGGAGGAGGGGGAAGCGACGAGCAGTACTTC.

The chain has TRBV27 and TRBJ2-7, with TRBD1 matching over 9 bases. In germline, CDR1 is MNHEY, CDR2 SMNVEV (reference sequence). The V gene end was trimmed by 4 bases and the J gene end by 3 bases; junction bases not matched to a gene: 10. The CDR3 runs to 16 residues. In nucleotides, the CDR3 is TGTGCCAGCAGTTCCCCATTTGACAGGGGGAACTACGAGCAGTACTTC. As protein: CASSSPFDRGNYEQYF.

This clonotype was seen at least ten times. The chain combines TRBV7-3 with TRBJ2-7, with 13 bases identical to TRBD2. This CDR3 comprises 17 residues. The germline CDR1 and CDR2 sequences are SGHTA and FQGTGA. V was pared by 1 base and J by 6 bases, with 9 bases of the junction left unmatched. CDR3 sequence: CASSLKGLAGEYGEQYF. Written as DNA, the CDR3 is TGTGCCAGCAGCTTAAAAGGACTAGCGGGAGAGTATGGCGAGCAGTACTTC.

The J gene is TRBJ2-7, the V gene TRBV29-1; D is possibly TRBD2 (5 bases). Per germline, CDR1 SQVTM and CDR2 ANQGSEA. Trimming left V 4 bases short and J 3 bases short, with 10 bases between. This CDR3 is 12 amino acids long. CDR3 nucleotide sequence: TGCAGCGTTGTTGCGGGCCACTACGAGCAGTACTTC. Translated: CSVVAGHYEQYF.

Many counts were recorded for this clonotype. J is TRBJ2-5 and V is TRBV6-5, with TRBD2 matching 7 bases. The CDR3 has 15 amino acids. Trimming cost V 6 bases and J 3 bases; bases outside gene matches: 10. The germline gives CDR1 MNHEY, CDR2 SVGAGI. This CDR3 reads CASSYGGAGEETQYF. The DNA for the CDR3 is TGTGCCAGCAGCTACGGAGGGGCGGGGGAAGAGACCCAGTACTTC.

This chain connects TRBV28 to TRBJ2-3; no reliable D call. CDR3 length: 14 amino acids. Trimming took 6 bases from V and 6 from J, leaving 16 bases between them. The germline CDR1 and CDR2 sequences are MDHEN and SYDVKM. The CDR3, as DNA: TGTGCCAGCAGCGCCCCGGCGGCCCCGGATACGCAGTATTTT. Its protein product is CASSAPAAPDTQYF.